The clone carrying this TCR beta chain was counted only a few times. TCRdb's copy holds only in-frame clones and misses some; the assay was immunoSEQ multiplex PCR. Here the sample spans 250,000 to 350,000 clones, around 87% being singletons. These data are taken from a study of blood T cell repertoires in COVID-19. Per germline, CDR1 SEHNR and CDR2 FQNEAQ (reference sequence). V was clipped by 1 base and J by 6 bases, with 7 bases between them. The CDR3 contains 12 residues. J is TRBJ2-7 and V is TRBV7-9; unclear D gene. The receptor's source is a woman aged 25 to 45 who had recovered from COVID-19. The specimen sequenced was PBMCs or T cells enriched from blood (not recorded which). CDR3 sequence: CASSLEESEQYF. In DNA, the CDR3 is TGTGCCAGCAGCTTAGAAGAGAGCGAGCAGTACTTC.